This T cell receptor beta chain was sequenced in a study of blood T cells in healthy people across ages. Overall study results and limits: A roughly linear fall in TCR beta diversity per million T cells was seen with increasing age.

Then a second PCR, running about 7 to 11 cycles, was carried out with a sample-barcoded 5' primer and a J-beta primer mix. TCRdb fed the 5' RACE reads into MiXCR, producing one record per CDR3 protein. The sample contains about 690,000 distinct CDR3 sequences, approximately 40% of which appear only once. Researchers report isolating at least 6.5 million PBMCs per sample. This clonotype showed up many times. Its target is unknown. The germline gives CDR1 PRHDT, CDR2 FYEKMQ (reference sequence). V lost 1 base and J lost 0; bases outside the gene matches: 11. This CDR3 region has 20 residues. The genes are TRBV13 and TRBJ2-3; 12 bases are shared with TRBD2. Sequencing used blood. This TCR was recovered from a man aged 80 or over in good health. The CDR3 sequence: CASSLVASGREFYSTDTQYF. The DNA for the CDR3 is TGTGCCAGCAGCTTAGTCGCTAGCGGGAGGGAATTCTATAGCACAGATACGCAGTATTTT.